This T cell receptor (beta chain) was recorded in a study of post-analysis software for immune sequencing data. The overall study: Progressive-relapsing, secondary progressive and relapsing-remitting multiple sclerosis were among the disease courses included.

Tagging with unique molecular identifiers was a feature of the TCR beta cDNA libraries. T cells numbering about 0.85 to 11 million gave rise to some 520,000 cDNA molecules. One entry per CDR3 protein results from TCRdb running MiXCR on the PCR reads. The sample has about 540,000 distinct CDR3 sequences, less than 40% seen once. The study's findings and limits: Controls significantly exceeded multiple sclerosis patients in normalized Chao1 diversity.

Worth noting for this clonotype: What it binds is not known.

The sequenced material came from blood. The receptor comes from a girl aged 2-17 years with multiple sclerosis.

The CDR3 loop is CASSLYPGPPLHF. CDR3 nucleotide sequence: TGTGCCAGCAGTTTATATCCTGGCCCACCCCTCCACTTT. The chain employs TRBV28 and TRBJ1-6; D unresolved. V dropped 1 base and J dropped 11 bases, with 9 bases sitting between them. Germline V gene sequence: CDR1 MDHEN, CDR2 SYDVKM. CDR3 length: 13 amino acids.